The rows below give T cell receptor beta chains drawn from one sample of a study of blood T cells in healthy people across ages. TCRdb reprocessed the 5' RACE reads with MiXCR, giving one entry per CDR3 protein. Here the sample spans roughly 1,300,000 distinct CDR3 sequences, 59% being singletons. Material: blood. These receptor sequences come from a man younger than 35 in good health. Each CDR3 is given without its conserved first and last residue. Clone size is not always given. Where it is, it says once, few, many or a class for expanded clones.

V: TRBV5-1; J: TRBJ2-6; size: NA; CDR3: ASSPRVGSGANVLT
V: TRBV12-3/TRBV12-4; J: NA; size: few; CDR3: ASSLGLGVETQY
V: TRBV12-3/TRBV12-4; J: TRBJ2-7; size: NA; CDR3: ASSSPGPDYEQY
V: TRBV29-1; J: TRBJ2-3; size: NA; CDR3: SVERVRQGADTQY
V: TRBV7-2; J: TRBJ2-7; size: few; CDR3: ASSFIFRGSYEQY
V: TRBV5-1; J: TRBJ2-3; size: NA; CDR3: ASSMSRDKRTSTDTQY
V: TRBV7-9; J: TRBJ2-3; size: once; CDR3: ASSSPGQAAVTDTQY
V: TRBV6-6; J: TRBJ2-1; size: few; CDR3: ASRLDSYNEQF
V: TRBV5-6; J: TRBJ2-1; size: many; CDR3: ASSFGGGLYNEQF
V: TRBV7-9; J: NA; size: NA; CDR3: ASSSTRGLEGEQY
V: TRBV3-1; J: TRBJ1-5; size: NA; CDR3: ASGQGASNQPQH
V: TRBV28; J: TRBJ1-6; size: NA; CDR3: ASSEKYSYNSPLH
V: TRBV15; J: TRBJ1-2; size: NA; CDR3: ATSREIGTIYGYT
V: TRBV27; J: TRBJ2-5; size: NA; CDR3: ASSYIGTGQTQY
V: TRBV20-1; J: TRBJ2-5; size: NA; CDR3: SASAGGPRETQY
V: TRBV7-6; J: TRBJ2-7; size: NA; CDR3: ASSRWPDNYEQY
V: TRBV10-2; J: TRBJ2-4; size: NA; CDR3: ASSGTGFTGDIQY
V: TRBV29-1; J: TRBJ2-7; size: NA; CDR3: SGVTAFSYEQY
V: TRBV12-3/TRBV12-4; J: TRBJ1-2; size: few; CDR3: ASSLAPTTGDGYT
V: TRBV24-1; J: TRBJ2-1; size: NA; CDR3: ATSEDSASYNEQF
V: TRBV7-9; J: TRBJ2-1; size: NA; CDR3: ASSSGGLALYEQF
V: TRBV29-1; J: TRBJ1-1; size: NA; CDR3: SVQGGQQTDEAF
V: TRBV27; J: TRBJ1-4; size: NA; CDR3: ASSFRGEKLF
V: TRBV6-2/TRBV6-3; J: TRBJ2-1; size: few; CDR3: ASIPGTGMINEQF
V: TRBV29-1; J: TRBJ2-1; size: few; CDR3: SVEDKGNEQF
V: TRBV13; J: TRBJ2-7; size: NA; CDR3: ASSRQGLSEQY
V: TRBV6-5; J: TRBJ2-7; size: NA; CDR3: ASSYSGDTSYEQY
V: TRBV12-3/TRBV12-4; J: TRBJ1-4; size: NA; CDR3: ASRPITGANEKLF
V: TRBV4-1; J: TRBJ2-1; size: NA; CDR3: ASSLFMTSGRPSKYNEQF
V: TRBV5-6; J: TRBJ2-4; size: NA; CDR3: ASSSVTRSQNIQY
V: TRBV15; J: TRBJ2-1; size: NA; CDR3: ATSRGRELNEQF
V: TRBV15; J: TRBJ1-6; size: few; CDR3: ATSSKPGGSSPLH
V: TRBV3-1; J: NA; size: once; CDR3: ASSLARGGKMIETQY
V: TRBV29-1; J: TRBJ1-2; size: few; CDR3: SVEGGFREVGYT
V: TRBV5-1; J: TRBJ1-1; size: NA; CDR3: ASSLEAVTEAF
V: TRBV11-1; J: TRBJ2-5; size: NA; CDR3: ASSSIPAETQY
V: TRBV27; J: TRBJ2-3; size: NA; CDR3: ASSGGEGQKDTQY
V: TRBV20-1; J: NA; size: NA; CDR3: GTDSSYNEQY
V: TRBV4-3; J: TRBJ2-7; size: few; CDR3: ASSQDAGGLYEQY
V: TRBV10-3; J: NA; size: NA; CDR3: AILPGRSYEQY
V: TRBV5-1; J: TRBJ1-1; size: once; CDR3: ASSLGSVNTEAF
V: TRBV5-1; J: NA; size: NA; CDR3: ASSLLPETYEQY
V: TRBV20-1; J: TRBJ1-2; size: NA; CDR3: SARPPGPTNYGYT
V: TRBV25-1; J: TRBJ1-5; size: NA; CDR3: ASSEGKGNQPQH
V: TRBV29-1; J: NA; size: NA; CDR3: SVEGNPYEQY
V: TRBV7-6; J: TRBJ1-4; size: NA; CDR3: ASSSRTVRLATNEKLF
V: TRBV20-1; J: TRBJ2-3; size: NA; CDR3: SARDQTGQGATDTQY
V: TRBV12-5; J: TRBJ1-2; size: NA; CDR3: ASGLAISPDSGVDGYT
V: TRBV5-1; J: TRBJ2-1; size: NA; CDR3: ASSFGGTGQLGNEQF
V: TRBV5-1; J: TRBJ1-2; size: NA; CDR3: ASSLGTGQAHDGYT
V: TRBV15; J: TRBJ2-3; size: NA; CDR3: ATTLGGVTDTQY
V: TRBV5-1; J: TRBJ2-7; size: few; CDR3: ASSIRQGAHAEQY
V: TRBV29-1; J: TRBJ2-5; size: NA; CDR3: SVAPPGLGETQY
V: TRBV20-1; J: TRBJ2-1; size: few; CDR3: SANTGRLWYNEQF
V: TRBV3-1; J: NA; size: NA; CDR3: ASTQPGTSGSSEQY
V: TRBV29-1; J: TRBJ2-3; size: NA; CDR3: SVEGPFTDTQY
V: TRBV20-1; J: TRBJ2-1; size: NA; CDR3: SANRGGDHEQF
V: TRBV5-1; J: TRBJ1-2; size: few; CDR3: ASSNIRGTANYGYT
V: TRBV27; J: TRBJ2-5; size: NA; CDR3: ASRDRGWGTQY
V: TRBV6-2/TRBV6-3; J: TRBJ2-7; size: NA; CDR3: ASSWTSSFYEQY